The next 26 T cell receptor beta chains were all read from a single sample in a study of T cells in Graves' hyperthyroidism and ophthalmopathy. The investigators amplified TCR beta CDR3 regions from RNA transcripts. First-round RT-PCR of the TCR CDR3 relied on the HTBI primer set. Using its own MiXCR run on the multiplex PCR reads, TCRdb lists one record per CDR3 protein. The sample has some 250,000 distinct CDR3 sequences, roughly 15% seen once; the top ten hold around 31%. Specimen: blood. These receptors came from a woman aged 45-59 years with Graves' hyperthyroidism that later progressed to Graves' ophthalmopathy.

The chain employs TRBV9 and TRBJ2-5; the match to TRBD1 covers 7 bases. Germline CDR1 is SGDLS and CDR2 is YYNGEE. V lost 3 bases and J lost 5; bases outside the gene matches: 10. The CDR3 contains 15 residues. CDR3 region: CASSAYTGVKETQYF. The CDR3 bases are TGTGCCAGCAGCGCCTACACAGGGGTCAAGGAGACCCAGTACTTC. Drawing the rest from reference TRBV9 and TRBJ2-5, the complete variable domain is DSGVTQTPKHLITATGQRVTLRCSPRSGDLSVYWYQQSLDQGLQFLIQYYNGEERAKGNILERFSAQQFPDLHSELNLSSLELGDSALYFCASSAYTGVKETQYFGPGTRLLVL.

The CDR3 nucleotides are TGCACCCTGTGGGGGCGCGGTGGCTACACCTTC. Protein product: CTLWGRGGYTF. The rearrangement joins TRBV29-1 to TRBJ1-2; tentatively, D is TRBD1 (6 bases). The CDR3 has 11 amino acids. Per the germline V gene, CDR1 is SQVTM and CDR2 is ANQGSEA.

This clonotype was detected a few times. The gene calls are TRBV15 and TRBJ1-2; tentative D call: TRBD1 (5 bases). Germline V gene sequence: CDR1 LNHNV, CDR2 YYDKDF (reference sequence). With 0 bases removed from V and 7 bases from J, the gap between germline ends came to 12 bases. The CDR3 is 14 residues long. The CDR3 here is CATSRDGAGGGYTF. The DNA of the CDR3 is TGTGCCACCAGCAGAGATGGGGCAGGTGGTGGCTACACCTTC. Filled out from reference TRBV15 and TRBJ1-2, the complete variable domain reads DAMVIQNPRYQVTQFGKPVTLSCSQTLNHNVMYWYQQKSSQAPKLLFHYYDKDFNNEADTPDNFQSRRPNTSFCFLDIRSPGLGDTAMYLCATSRDGAGGGYTFGSGTRLTVV.

This clonotype was observed at least ten times. The CDR3 nucleotides read TGTGCCAGCAGCCCAACAGGGCCGGAGACCCAGTACTTC. Amino acid sequence: CASSPTGPETQYF. J is TRBJ2-5 and V is TRBV7-6; a possible D gene is TRBD1 (6 bases). In germline, CDR1 is SGHVS, CDR2 FNYEAQ. The CDR3 runs 13 residues. The V end was cut by 5 bases, the J end by 5 bases, with 12 bases between.

CDR3 protein: CASSGRRSSGTF. In nucleotides, the CDR3 is TGTGCCAGCAGTGGGCGGCGGTCGTCTGGAACCTTC. The chain joins TRBV2 to TRBJ1-2, with no clear D. The V and J ends lost 4 bases and 14 bases respectively, with 17 bases between them. The CDR3 is 12 residues long. Germline assignment: CDR1 SNHLY and CDR2 FYNNEI.

This clonotype was recorded many times. The chain employs TRBV19 and TRBJ1-1; no reliable D call. V dropped 6 bases and J dropped 4 bases, with 18 bases sitting between them. The germline V gene encodes CDR1 LNHDA and CDR2 SQIVND (reference sequence). The CDR3 extends over 15 amino acids. In nucleotides, the CDR3 is TGTGCCAGTAGGGGCGCCGGTAACGTGGGCACTGAAGCTTTCTTT. This encodes CASRGAGNVGTEAFF.

This clonotype came up many times. This sequence joins TRBV28 and TRBJ1-2; D gene unclear. CDR1 MDHEN and CDR2 SYDVKM come from the germline V gene. V was cut by 4 bases and J by 4 bases, with 7 bases left in between. This CDR3 has 12 residues. The CDR3 DNA reads TGTGCCAGCAGTTGGAGGGCCTATGGCTACACCTTC. Its translation: CASSWRAYGYTF.

Ten or more counts support this clonotype. This rearrangement joins TRBV20-1 to TRBJ2-1, with D possibly called TRBD1 or TRBD2 (6 bases each). The CDR3 spans 14 residues. Trimming cost V 0 bases and J 8 bases, with 14 bases left between them. From germline, CDR1 is DFQATT and CDR2 SNEGSKA (reference sequence). CDR3 sequence reads: CSARDGGHGDEQFF. As DNA, the CDR3 is TGCAGTGCTAGAGATGGGGGGCATGGCGATGAGCAGTTCTTC.

Of note for this clonotype: Germline and junction disagree at one end, which may indicate a read error. This rearrangement joins TRBV10-1 to TRBJ2-2; 10 bases are shared with TRBD1. The CDR3 contains 15 residues. Germline values: CDR1 WNHNN, CDR2 SYGVQD (reference sequence). The CDR3 sequence: CASNRQGAVTGELFF. Written as DNA, the CDR3 is TGTGCCAGCAATCGACAGGGGGCGGTCACCGGGGAGCTGTTTTTT.

This clonotype was detected ten times or more. This chain connects TRBV27 to TRBJ1-2; D perhaps matches TRBD1 (6 bases). With 6 bases removed from V and 7 bases from J, the gap between germline ends came to 18 bases. This CDR3 spans 14 amino acids. In germline, CDR1 is MNHEY, CDR2 SMNVEV (reference sequence). The CDR3 region is CASSPWGRGRGYTF. In DNA, the CDR3 is TGTGCCAGCAGCCCGTGGGGCAGGGGTCGTGGCTACACCTTC.

Many counts were recorded for this clonotype. The chain links TRBV28 to TRBJ2-1; 11 bases agree with TRBD1. This CDR3 spans 14 amino acids. Per the germline V gene, CDR1 is MDHEN and CDR2 is SYDVKM. Germline trimming cut 3 bases from V and 7 bases from J; bases unmatched to any gene: 2. CDR3 DNA sequence: TGTGCCAGCAGTTTGGACAGGGGGCCGAATGAGCAGTTCTTC. Translation gives CASSLDRGPNEQFF.

This clonotype was recorded at least ten times. The V call is TRBV13, the J call TRBJ2-7; perhaps TRBD2 as D (6 bases). The CDR3 is made up of 15 amino acids. Deletions cut 7 bases from V and 0 bases from J, with 16 bases between. Germline V gene sequence: CDR1 PRHDT, CDR2 FYEKMQ (reference sequence). This CDR3 reads CASISLAYGSYEQYF. CDR3 in DNA: TGTGCCAGCATCAGCCTAGCGTACGGCTCCTACGAGCAGTACTTC.

V is TRBV19 and J is TRBJ2-5; a possible D gene is TRBD1 (5 bases). CDR3 length: 13 residues. V dropped 2 bases and J dropped 12 bases, with 16 bases sitting between them. CDR1 is LNHDA and CDR2 is SQIVND in the germline V gene (reference sequence). CDR3 sequence (DNA): TGTGCCAGTAGTATAAGCCTGCAGGGTCGCAAGTACTTC. Translation: CASSISLQGRKYF.

The chain joins TRBV28 to TRBJ1-1; D may be TRBD1 (6 bases). Germline V gives CDR1 MDHEN, CDR2 SYDVKM. Trimming took 1 base from V and 8 from J, leaving 20 bases between them. The CDR3 is 16 amino acids. This CDR3 is CASSLSYTLTGKEAFF. The CDR3 DNA sequence: TGTGCCAGCAGTTTATCTTACACCTTGACAGGTAAAGAAGCTTTCTTT. The full variable domain, its missing parts supplied by reference TRBV28 and TRBJ1-1, is DVKVTQSSRYLVKRTGEKVFLECVQDMDHENMFWYRQDPGLGLRLIYFSYDVKMKEKGDIPEGYSVSREKKERFSLILESASTNQTSMYLCASSLSYTLTGKEAFFGQGTRLTVV.

This clonotype was seen repeatedly, ten times or more. The chain employs TRBV2 and TRBJ2-5; perhaps TRBD2 as D (5 bases). Trimming removed 8 bases at V and 0 bases at J, with 10 bases between. This CDR3 comprises 13 residues. Germline CDR1 and CDR2: SNHLY and FYNNEI. CDR3 amino acids: CASEREYQETQYF. The CDR3 bases are TGTGCCAGCGAAAGGGAGTACCAAGAGACCCAGTACTTC.

Many counts were recorded for this clonotype. The rearrangement uses TRBV24-1 and TRBJ2-5; D perhaps matches TRBD1 (8 bases). V lost 3 bases to trimming and J lost 5 bases, with 15 bases between them. The CDR3 is 15 amino acids. CDR1 is KGHDR, CDR2 SFDVKD, per germline. The CDR3 sequence is CATSDPGQGGETQYF. For the CDR3, the DNA is TGTGCCACCAGTGATCCCGGACAGGGAGGGGAGACCCAGTACTTC.

This clonotype was observed many times. The chain carries TRBV18 and TRBJ1-3; a possible D gene is TRBD1 (6 bases). There are 15 residues in the CDR3. Trimming took off 1 base at V and 0 bases at J, with 7 bases between the two ends. Germline CDR1 and CDR2: KGHSH and LQKENI. In DNA form, the CDR3 reads TGTGCCAGCTCACCACGGGACATCTCTGGAAACACCATATATTTT. Amino acids: CASSPRDISGNTIYF. The full variable domain, in which reference TRBV18 and TRBJ1-3 provide the parts outside the CDR3, is NAGVMQNPRHLVRRRGQEARLRCSPMKGHSHVYWYRQLPEEGLKFMVYLQKENIIDESGMPKERFSAEFPKEGPSILRIQQVVRGDSAAYFCASSPRDISGNTIYFGEGSWLTVV.

At least ten counts were recorded for this clonotype. The genes are TRBV6-6 and TRBJ2-5, with 12 bases lining up with TRBD1. Per germline, CDR1 MNHNY and CDR2 SVGAGI (reference sequence). This CDR3 has 15 residues. After removal of 2 bases from V and 5 bases from J, the junction contained 3 bases not matched to a gene. CDR3 bases: TGTGCCAGCAGTTACGGGACAGGGGGCACGGAGACCCAGTACTTC. It specifies CASSYGTGGTETQYF.

This clonotype has only a few counts. CDR3 in DNA: TGTGCCAGTAGTCTCCCAGGGCTCAGGAACACCGGGGAGCTGTTTTTT. Translating it yields CASSLPGLRNTGELFF. The rearrangement joins TRBV19 to TRBJ2-2; D is possibly TRBD1 (5 bases). The germline V gene has CDR1 LNHDA and CDR2 SQIVND (reference sequence). Trimming pared 5 bases from V and 1 base from J, leaving 14 bases between. CDR3 length: 16 amino acids. Combining the CDR3 with reference TRBV19 and TRBJ2-2 gives the whole variable domain DGGITQSPKYLFRKEGQNVTLSCEQNLNHDAMYWYRQDPGQGLRLIYYSQIVNDFQKGDIAEGYSVSREKKESFPLTVTSAQKNPTAFYLCASSLPGLRNTGELFFGEGSRLTVL.

This clonotype was counted only a few times. This chain uses TRBV4-1 with TRBJ1-2; 8 bases are shared with TRBD1. The V gene end was trimmed by 0 bases and the J gene end by 4 bases; junction bases not matched to a gene: 10. CDR3 length: 17 residues. Germline V gives CDR1 MGHRA, CDR2 YSYEKL. CDR3 residues: CASSQEGVSGGAYGYTF. As DNA, the CDR3 is TGCGCCAGCAGCCAAGAAGGCGTGTCAGGGGGCGCCTATGGCTACACCTTC.

This clonotype was detected many times. The rearrangement links TRBV20-1 to TRBJ1-1; 7 bases are a match to TRBD1. This CDR3 region has 13 residues. Germline CDR1 reads DFQATT; CDR2 reads SNEGSKA (reference sequence). V was clipped by 6 bases and J by 5 bases; unmatched bases: 9. In DNA form, the CDR3 reads TGCAGTGCCCATTCGGGCAGGGGGACTGAAGCTTTCTTT. This encodes CSAHSGRGTEAFF.

For the CDR3, the DNA is TGCGCCAGCAGCTTGGGAAACGGCCACACCTTC. Its translation is CASSLGNGHTF. The rearrangement joins TRBV5-1 to TRBJ1-2, with D hard to call. Germline V gives CDR1 SGHRS, CDR2 YFSETQ. This CDR3 region has 11 residues. V was cut by 0 bases and J by 12 bases, with 9 bases left in between.

The CDR3 DNA reads as TGCAGTGCTGGGCCTATGGGAGCGGGAATCTACGAGCAGTACTTC. Translation gives CSAGPMGAGIYEQYF. The genes are TRBV20-1 and TRBJ2-7; 7 positions agree with TRBD2. The CDR3 totals 15 residues. V was clipped by 5 bases and J by 3 bases; unmatched bases: 13. Germline lookup yields CDR1 DFQATT and CDR2 SNEGSKA (reference sequence).

The table lists this clonotype with many counts. The genes are TRBV24-1 and TRBJ2-2; D is ambiguous. Trimming took off 3 bases at V and 2 bases at J, with 12 bases between the two ends. Germline V gives CDR1 KGHDR, CDR2 SFDVKD. The CDR3 has 16 amino acids. The CDR3 region is CATSDDTAANTGELFF. The CDR3 DNA follows: TGTGCCACCAGTGATGATACAGCCGCAAACACCGGGGAGCTGTTTTTT.

This clonotype was detected only a few times. The chain couples TRBV27 to TRBJ2-7; 12 nucleotides match TRBD1. This CDR3 has 15 residues. The ends lost 8 bases at V and 4 bases at J; junction bases unmatched: 9. Germline CDR1 is MNHEY and CDR2 is SMNVEV (reference sequence). The CDR3 reads CASRGRDRGLYEQYF. For the CDR3, the DNA is TGTGCCAGCCGAGGCAGGGACAGGGGGCTATACGAGCAGTACTTC.

J is TRBJ1-5 and V is TRBV7-6; D is ambiguous. The V end was cut by 1 base, the J end by 5 bases, with 12 bases between. The CDR3 has 15 residues. Germline-derived CDR1 and CDR2 are SGHVS and FNYEAQ. The CDR3, as DNA: TGTGCCAGCAGCTTAGAGGCAGACCCCCATCAGCCCCAGCATTTT. It encodes CASSLEADPHQPQHF.